The clone carrying this T cell receptor (beta chain) was observed many times. What it binds is not known. RNA transcripts were the source from which TCR beta CDR3 regions were amplified. HTBI primers primed a first-round RT-PCR, and a second-round multiplex PCR followed. TCRdb reprocessed the multiplex PCR reads with MiXCR, giving one entry per CDR3 protein. There are over 500,000 distinct CDR3 sequences in the sample; about 20% occur only once, and around 7% lies in the top ten. Diagnosis was based on clinical symptoms, serum thyroxine, TRAb, thyroid ultrasound and orbital computed tomography. Trimming removed 3 bases from V and 6 bases from J, with 18 bases in between. This CDR3 comprises 14 residues. CDR1 is DFQATT and CDR2 is SNEGSKA in the germline V gene (reference sequence). These data are taken from a study of Graves' ophthalmopathy and Graves' hyperthyroidism. Study conclusions and caveats: Clonotypes were expanded in thyroid at above 0.001 frequency, and most also appeared in blood.

The receptor was isolated from a woman aged 18 to 35 with stable Graves' hyperthyroidism. Some clones in this sample may be carry-over from other donors' samples. The chain combines TRBV20-1 with TRBJ2-7; D tentatively fits TRBD1 or TRBD2 (6 bases each). Sequencing was done on a sample of peripheral blood. The CDR3 sequence is CSARRGATRGEQYF. CDR3 nucleotides: TGCAGTGCTAGGAGGGGGGCGACTAGGGGCGAGCAGTACTTC.